This TCR beta chain was sequenced in a study of metastatic and nonmetastatic thyroid tumors. In its sample, this clone was seen many times. TCRdb reprocessed the PCR reads via MiXCR. Among approximately 17,000 clones listed, more than 20% were seen once. Trimming cost V 3 bases and J 1 base; bases outside gene matches: 4. The CDR3 has 15 amino acids. Germline CDR1 SEHNR, CDR2 FQNEAQ (reference sequence). No treatment of any kind had been given to any patient before thyroid surgery. This rearrangement joins TRBV7-9 to TRBJ2-5, with 8 bases aligning to TRBD2. Sample: blood. This clonotype was sampled from a male donor with papillary thyroid cancer or a benign thyroid nodule (not recorded which). Some clones in this sample may be carry-over from other donors' samples. The CDR3 DNA follows: TGTGCCAGCAGCTTGGTAGCGGGGCCCCAAGAGACCCAGTACTTC. As protein: CASSLVAGPQETQYF. The full variable domain, completed using reference TRBV7-9 and TRBJ2-5, is DTGVSQNPRHKITKRGQNVTFRCDPISEHNRLYWYRQTLGQGPEFLTYFQNEAQLEKSRLLSDRFSAERPKGSFSTLEIQRTEQGDSAMYLCASSLVAGPQETQYFGPGTRLLVL.